This TCR beta chain was sequenced for a study of response to subunit inactivated influenza vaccine. Study observations and caveats: Seasonal influenza vaccination, on each occasion, was suggested by the authors to recruit few new T cells.

In its sample, this clonotype was seen a few times. Its cognate antigen is unknown. TCRdb re-called the RT-PCR reads through MiXCR, storing one row per CDR3 protein. Of under 500,000 distinct CDR3 sequences in the sample, 9.5% to 12% were seen once. The CDR3 has 12 amino acids. V lost 4 bases and J lost 6, with 9 bases in between. The germline V gene encodes CDR1 SQVTM and CDR2 ANQGSEA. J is TRBJ1-4 and V is TRBV29-1, with no clear D. The sequenced sample was PBMCs from blood, obtained about 6 weeks after vaccination. This TCR was recovered from a man aged 50-59 years who received an inactivated influenza vaccine. This CDR3 reads CSVGRIDEKLFF. The DNA of the CDR3 is TGCAGCGTTGGCCGGATTGATGAAAAACTGTTTTTT.